One and the same sample provided the 3 T cell receptor beta chains below, sequenced in a study of response to subunit inactivated influenza vaccine. TCRdb reprocessed the RT-PCR reads via MiXCR and lists one record per CDR3 protein. The data contain around 750,000 distinct CDR3 sequences, 21% of them seen just once; the ten biggest clones take up roughly a tenth. Material: PBMCs from blood, obtained more than 4 days after vaccination. These TCRs come from a man aged 45-65 years who received an inactivated influenza vaccine.

This chain connects TRBV15 to TRBJ2-3; D possibly corresponds to TRBD1 (6 bases). Trimming took 1 base from V and 1 from J, leaving 9 bases between them. CDR1 is LNHNV and CDR2 is YYDKDF in the germline V gene (reference sequence). There are 15 residues in the CDR3. As DNA, the CDR3 is TGTGCCACCAGCAGAGGACGGACAGGCACAGATACGCAGTATTTT. Residues: CATSRGRTGTDTQYF.

This clonotype has just a few counts. This rearrangement joins TRBV7-2 to TRBJ2-3, with D possibly matching TRBD2 (6 bases). CDR1 is SGHTA and CDR2 is FQGNSA in the germline V gene. The CDR3 loop spans 16 amino acids. The V and J ends lost 0 bases and 2 bases respectively, with 12 bases between them. CDR3 protein: CASSLAPRGITDTQYF. For the CDR3, the DNA is TGTGCCAGCAGCTTAGCCCCCCGGGGGATCACAGATACGCAGTATTTT.

This clonotype was detected a few times. This chain links TRBV15 with TRBJ2-7; D gene ambiguous. Germline values: CDR1 LNHNV, CDR2 YYDKDF (reference sequence). V was clipped by 1 base and J by 6 bases, with 13 bases between them. The CDR3 has 14 amino acids. CDR3 region: CATSRVPSAFEQYF. The CDR3 DNA sequence: TGTGCCACCAGCAGAGTACCCTCCGCCTTCGAGCAGTACTTC.